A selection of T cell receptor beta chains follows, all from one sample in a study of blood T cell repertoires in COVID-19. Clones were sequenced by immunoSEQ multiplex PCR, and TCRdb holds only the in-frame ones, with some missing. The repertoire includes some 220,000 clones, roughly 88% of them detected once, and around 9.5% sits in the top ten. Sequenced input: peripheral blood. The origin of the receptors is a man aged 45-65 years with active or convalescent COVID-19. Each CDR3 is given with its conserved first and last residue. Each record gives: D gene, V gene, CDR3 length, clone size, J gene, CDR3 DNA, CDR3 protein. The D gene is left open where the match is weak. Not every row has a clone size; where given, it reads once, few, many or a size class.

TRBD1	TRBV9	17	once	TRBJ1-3	TGTGCCAGCAGCGCTACACAGGGGCTCCTCTCTGGAAACACCATATATTTT	CASSATQGLLSGNTIYF
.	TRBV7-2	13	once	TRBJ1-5	TGTGCCAGCAGCTTAAGCTACAATCAGCCCCAGCATTTT	CASSLSYNQPQHF
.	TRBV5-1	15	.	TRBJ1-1	TGCGCCAGCAGCTTGTATCCAGGGTTGAACACTGAAGCTTTCTTT	CASSLYPGLNTEAFF
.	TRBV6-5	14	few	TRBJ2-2	TGTGCCAGCATGAGGTGGGGCGACACCGGGGAGCTGTTTTTT	CASMRWGDTGELFF
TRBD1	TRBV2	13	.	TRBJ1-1	TGTGCCAGCAGTAAACAGGGGACCACTGAAGCTTTCTTT	CASSKQGTTEAFF
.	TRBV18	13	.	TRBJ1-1	TGTGCCAGCTCACCCAGGGGATACACTGAAGCTTTCTTT	CASSPRGYTEAFF
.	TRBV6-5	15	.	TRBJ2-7	TGTGCCAGCGCCGGGAACCCCCAACTGTTGTTCGAGCAGTACTTC	CASAGNPQLLFEQYF
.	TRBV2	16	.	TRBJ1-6	TGTGCCACAAACCGACAGTTAACTGGGGCGAATTCACCCCTCCACTTT	CATNRQLTGANSPLHF
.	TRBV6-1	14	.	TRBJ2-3	TGTGCCAGCAGTGACCTAGGCAACACAGATACGCAGTATTTT	CASSDLGNTDTQYF
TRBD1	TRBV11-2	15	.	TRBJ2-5	TGTGCCAGCAGCCGAGACCGGGACAGGGGAGAGACCCAGTACTTC	CASSRDRDRGETQYF
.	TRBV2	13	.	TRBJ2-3	TGTGCCAGCAGTGGGGGGCCCACAGATACGCAGTATTTT	CASSGGPTDTQYF
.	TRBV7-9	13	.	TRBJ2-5	TGTGCCAGCAGCCGCGACTGGGAAGAGACCCAGTACTTC	CASSRDWEETQYF
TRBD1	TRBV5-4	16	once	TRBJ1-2	TGTGCCAGCAGCTTCCTAGGAGGACAGGGTGTCTATGGCTACACCTTC	CASSFLGGQGVYGYTF
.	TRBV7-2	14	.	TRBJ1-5	TGTGCCAGCAGCTCCCCAGGGCCTAATCAGCCCCAGCATTTT	CASSSPGPNQPQHF
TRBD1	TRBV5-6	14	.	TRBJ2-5	TGTGCCAGCAGAAATACAGGGGGCAGGGAGACCCAGTACTTC	CASRNTGGRETQYF
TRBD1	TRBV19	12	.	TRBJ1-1	TGTGCCAGTAGCCGACAGGGTCTGGAAGCTTTCTTT	CASSRQGLEAFF
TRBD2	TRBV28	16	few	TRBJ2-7	TGTGCCAGCAGTAAAGCAACCGGGACTAGTTTCTACGAGCAGTACTTC	CASSKATGTSFYEQYF
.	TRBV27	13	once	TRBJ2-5	TGTGCCAGCAGTTCCTCAGGGATCGGGACCCAGTACTTC	CASSSSGIGTQYF
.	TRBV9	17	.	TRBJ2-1	TGTGCCAGCAGCGTAGGCCCCAGGACGAGGGATTACAATGAGCAGTTCTTC	CASSVGPRTRDYNEQFF
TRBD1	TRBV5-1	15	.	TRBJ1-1	TGCGCCAGCAGCCCGGGGACAGCTACAAACACTGAAGCTTTCTTT	CASSPGTATNTEAFF
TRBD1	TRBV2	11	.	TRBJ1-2	TGTGCCAGCGACAGGGGGAGCGGCTACACCTTC	CASDRGSGYTF
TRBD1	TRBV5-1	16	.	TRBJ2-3	TGCGCCAGCAGCTTGGGGCGGACAGGGGGCCGGGATACGCAGTATTTT	CASSLGRTGGRDTQYF
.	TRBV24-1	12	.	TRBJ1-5	TGTGCCACCAGTGAGACAGACCGGCCCCAGCATTTT	CATSETDRPQHF
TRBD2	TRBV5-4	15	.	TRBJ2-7	TGTGCCAGCAGCGCCACTAGCGGGAGGAGGAACGAGCAGTACTTC	CASSATSGRRNEQYF
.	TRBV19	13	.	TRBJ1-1	TGTGCCAGTAGCCCCGCGATGAACACTGAAGCTTTCTTT	CASSPAMNTEAFF
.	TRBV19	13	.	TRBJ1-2	TGTGCCAGTAGTATTAGCAGAGACTATGGCTACACCTTC	CASSISRDYGYTF
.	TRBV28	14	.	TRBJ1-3	TGTGCCAGCATTAGCGTCGACTCTGGAAACACCATATATTTT	CASISVDSGNTIYF
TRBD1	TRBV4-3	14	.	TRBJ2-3	TGCGCCAGCAGCCCCTGGACAGGGGCAGATACGCAGTATTTT	CASSPWTGADTQYF
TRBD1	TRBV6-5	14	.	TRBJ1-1	TGTGCCAGCAGCGAGACAGGGGGCGATTCCGAAGCTTTCTTT	CASSETGGDSEAFF
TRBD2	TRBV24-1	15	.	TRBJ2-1	TGTGCCACCAGTGAACCAACCGGGACTAGCGATGAGCAGTTCTTC	CATSEPTGTSDEQFF
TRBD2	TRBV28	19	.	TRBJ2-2	TGTGCCAGCAGTGAACCGGGACTAGCGGGATGGGAAAACACCGGGGAGCTGTTTTTT	CASSEPGLAGWENTGELFF
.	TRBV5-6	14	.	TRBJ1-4	TGTGCCAGCAGCTTGACAGGGCATAATGAAAAACTGTTTTTT	CASSLTGHNEKLFF
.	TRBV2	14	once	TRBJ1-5	TGTGCCAGCAGTGAAGGCCAGAACAATCAGCCCCAGCATTTT	CASSEGQNNQPQHF
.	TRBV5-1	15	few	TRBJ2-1	TGCGCCAGCAGCTTGGGGGCAGGGGATGATAATGAGCAGTTCTTC	CASSLGAGDDNEQFF